The 27 T cell receptor beta chains below were found in one sample sequenced in a study of blood T cell repertoires in COVID-19. Some clones are missing from TCRdb's copy, which holds only in-frame ones; the method was immunoSEQ multiplex PCR. The sample contains approximately 200,000 clones, around 84% of which appear only once. The sample comprised peripheral blood. The receptors were gathered from a woman of 80 years or more with COVID-19, enrolled during active disease.

CDR3 protein: CASSVGPRNPNSPLHF. The CDR3 nucleotides read TGTGCCAGCAGCGTAGGACCGCGGAATCCGAATTCACCCCTCCACTTT. The rearrangement joins TRBV9 to TRBJ1-6; D call uncertain. CDR3 length: 16 residues. Germline loops: CDR1 SGDLS, CDR2 YYNGEE. The germline V and J ends were trimmed by 0 bases and 7 bases, with 14 bases remaining between them.

The chain employs TRBV18 and TRBJ1-5; 9 bases agree with TRBD1. This CDR3 region has 15 residues. J lost 6 bases, V lost 1 base, and 4 bases had no gene match. CDR1 is KGHSH, CDR2 LQKENI, per germline. The CDR3 loop reads CASSPQGQGAQPQHF. The CDR3 nucleotides are TGTGCCAGCTCACCACAGGGACAGGGAGCTCAGCCCCAGCATTTT.

This chain joins TRBV4-3 and TRBJ2-2; 7 bases are a match to TRBD1. Germline CDR1 LGHNA, CDR2 YSLEER. CDR3 length: 15 residues. V shed 2 bases and J 3 bases; nucleotides not matched to a gene: 3. The CDR3: CASSQIDRDTGELFF. CDR3 nucleotides: TGCGCCAGCAGCCAAATCGACAGGGACACCGGGGAGCTGTTTTTT.

The DNA of the CDR3 is TGTGCCACCACCCGGACAGGCACTTCTGCTGAAGCTTTCTTT. Protein: CATTRTGTSAEAFF. The chain uses TRBV15 and TRBJ1-1, with TRBD1 matching over 7 bases. The CDR3 length is 14 residues. The germline gives CDR1 LNHNV, CDR2 YYDKDF (reference sequence). The trim removed 7 bases at V and 6 bases at J, leaving 11 bases unmatched.

The V gene is TRBV9, the J gene TRBJ2-5; 15 bases agree with TRBD2. The length of the CDR3 is 16 residues. Per germline, CDR1 SGDLS and CDR2 YYNGEE. The J segment lost 2 bases and the V segment lost 6 bases, leaving 5 bases of the junction unmatched. The CDR3 protein is CASTPGLAGGQETQYF. The CDR3 DNA reads TGTGCCAGCACCCCCGGACTAGCGGGGGGGCAAGAGACCCAGTACTTC.

V is TRBV28 and J is TRBJ1-5; possible D gene TRBD1, 6 bases. The V gene lost 5 bases and the J gene lost 10 bases, with 18 bases spanning the gap. The CDR3 extends over 14 amino acids. The germline gives CDR1 MDHEN, CDR2 SYDVKM. CDR3: CASSPRGTPRPQHF. As DNA, the CDR3 is TGTGCCAGCAGTCCTAGGGGGACCCCAAGACCCCAGCATTTT.

The chain carries TRBV2 and TRBJ2-5; 12 nucleotides match TRBD2. Trimming cost V 4 bases and J 0 bases; bases outside gene matches: 3. The CDR3 runs to 16 residues. Per germline, CDR1 SNHLY and CDR2 FYNNEI. CDR3 bases: TGTGCCAGCAGTGGCGGACTAGCGGGGAACCAAGAGACCCAGTACTTC. Translation: CASSGGLAGNQETQYF.

This chain uses TRBV3-1 (or the pseudogene TRBV3-2) with TRBJ1-1; D not resolved. CDR1 is LGHDT and CDR2 is YNNKEL in the germline V gene (reference sequence). Deletions cut 4 bases from V and 5 bases from J, with 17 bases between. This CDR3 is built from 15 residues. The CDR3, as DNA: TGTGCCAGCAGCCCGGGAGGCAGAAAAAGGACTGAAGCTTTCTTT. It codes for CASSPGGRKRTEAFF.

In this sample, this clone turned up once. The chain's CDR3 is CVRSPPGAANTEAFF. The CDR3 DNA sequence: TGTGTCAGAAGCCCCCCTGGGGCGGCGAACACTGAAGCTTTCTTT. The chain is built from TRBV7-5 and TRBJ1-1; TRBD1, the table's D call, was not compared with the DNA. TRBV7-5 is reported as a pseudogene. The CDR3 runs 15 residues.

The rearrangement links TRBV6-5 to TRBJ1-4; D gene uncertain. CDR3 length: 13 residues. Germline CDR1 MNHEY, CDR2 SVGAGI. The V gene lost 2 bases and the J gene lost 7 bases, with 8 bases spanning the gap. The CDR3 DNA follows: TGTGCCAGCAGTTACACGGAGGGTGAAAAACTGTTTTTT. It is translated as CASSYTEGEKLFF.

This chain connects TRBV6-5 to TRBJ1-6; D is unresolved. Trimming took off 8 bases at V and 5 bases at J, with 13 bases between the two ends. The CDR3 has 14 residues. Germline loops: CDR1 MNHEY, CDR2 SVGAGI. In nucleotides, the CDR3 is TGTGCCAGCCGGGAGGCCTTTAATAATTCACCCCTCCACTTT. This gives the protein CASREAFNNSPLHF.

V is TRBV7-9 and J is TRBJ2-5; D gene unclear. Germline-derived CDR1 and CDR2 are SEHNR and FQNEAQ (reference sequence). There are 9 residues in the CDR3. Trimming stripped 10 bases from V and 2 bases from J, with 2 bases between. The CDR3 loop reads CATQETQYF. The CDR3 region has the DNA TGTGCCACGCAAGAGACCCAGTACTTC.

This clone was recorded a few times. The rearrangement joins TRBV27 to TRBJ2-2; 9 bases are shared with TRBD1. Germline V gene sequence: CDR1 MNHEY, CDR2 SMNVEV (reference sequence). J was trimmed by 4 bases and V by 6 bases; bases with no gene match: 6. The CDR3 extends over 15 amino acids. The CDR3 DNA reads as TGTGCCAGCAGCCAGGGACAGGGTTTCACCGGGGAGCTGTTTTTT. It encodes CASSQGQGFTGELFF.

The CDR3 here is CASSLKDRGYGETQYF. DNA for the CDR3: TGTGCCAGCAGCCTAAAGGACAGGGGTTATGGAGAGACCCAGTACTTC. The chain employs TRBV11-2 and TRBJ2-5; TRBD1 aligns across 9 bases. Trimming cost V 5 bases and J 4 bases; bases outside gene matches: 11. The CDR3 has 16 residues. Germline CDR1 is SGHAT and CDR2 is FQNNGV.

This chain links TRBV28 with TRBJ1-5; maybe TRBD1 (6 bases). This CDR3 contains 16 residues. Trimming took off 7 bases at V and 7 bases at J, with 23 bases between the two ends. Looked up from germline, CDR1 is MDHEN and CDR2 is SYDVKM. The CDR3 region has the DNA TGTGCCAGCACACCCCCTCCGGGCACAGGGTGGCAGCCCCAGCATTTT. Amino acids: CASTPPPGTGWQPQHF.

The rearrangement uses TRBV9 and TRBJ1-2; D remains unclear. The length of the CDR3 is 15 residues. Trimming shortened V by 2 bases and J by 3 bases, and 14 bases separated the two germline ends. The germline gives CDR1 SGDLS, CDR2 YYNGEE. CDR3 sequence: CASSVSVTGDYGYTF. The CDR3 region has the DNA TGTGCCAGCAGCGTGTCAGTCACCGGGGACTATGGCTACACCTTC. The variable domain in full, with the rest retrieved from reference TRBV9 and TRBJ1-2, is DSGVTQTPKHLITATGQRVTLRCSPRSGDLSVYWYQQSLDQGLQFLIQYYNGEERAKGNILERFSAQQFPDLHSELNLSSLELGDSALYFCASSVSVTGDYGYTFGSGTRLTVV.

The chain couples TRBV11-2 to TRBJ1-5; no definite D call. Deletions cut 0 bases from V and 3 bases from J, with 9 bases between. Germline assignment: CDR1 SGHAT and CDR2 FQNNGV. The CDR3 is 15 amino acids. The CDR3: CASSLDRTHNQPQHF. Here the CDR3 DNA reads TGTGCCAGCAGCTTAGATAGGACTCACAATCAGCCCCAGCATTTT.

This chain links TRBV7-9 with TRBJ2-3; TRBD1 might be the D (5 bases). CDR1 is SEHNR, CDR2 FQNEAQ, per germline (reference sequence). Trimming took 1 base from V and 1 from J, leaving 9 bases between them. This CDR3 has 15 residues. The CDR3 nucleotides are TGTGCCAGCAGCTTAGAAGGGGCCCGCACAGATACGCAGTATTTT. Its translation: CASSLEGARTDTQYF.

The chain carries TRBV5-1 and TRBJ2-5, with 11 positions matching TRBD2. Trimming removed 0 bases from V and 9 bases from J; junction bases left unmatched: 4. The CDR3 runs 14 residues. CDR1 and CDR2 (germline): SGHRS, YFSETQ. This CDR3 is CASSLALAGGPQYF. For the CDR3, the DNA is TGCGCCAGCAGCTTGGCCTTAGCGGGGGGGCCCCAGTACTTC.

This chain links TRBV4-3 with TRBJ1-6; unclear D gene. The V gene lost 2 bases and the J gene lost 8 bases, with 7 bases spanning the gap. This CDR3 region has 13 residues. Germline values: CDR1 LGHNA, CDR2 YSLEER. The CDR3, as DNA: TGCGCCAGCAGCCAATTTCGCGATTCACCCCTCCACTTT. Translating gives CASSQFRDSPLHF.

With respect to this clone: Other DNA sequences from this sample encode an identical CDR3 as well. This sequence joins TRBV5-1 and TRBJ2-2, with a tentative D call TRBD2 (6 bases). Trimming pared 1 base from V and 2 bases from J, leaving 9 bases between. Per germline, CDR1 SGHRS and CDR2 YFSETQ. The CDR3 has 15 amino acids. The DNA for the CDR3 is TGCGCCAGCAGCTTGCCACTAGCAAACACCGGGGAGCTGTTTTTT. Protein sequence: CASSLPLANTGELFF.

The V gene is TRBV5-4, the J gene TRBJ2-4; 9 bases match TRBD1. The CDR3 has 18 residues. Germline assignment: CDR1 SGHNT and CDR2 YYREEE (reference sequence). V lost 1 base, J lost 6 bases, and 14 bases stayed unmatched. The CDR3: CASSLWTGEVGRGNIQYF. As DNA, the CDR3 is TGTGCCAGCAGCTTGTGGACAGGGGAGGTCGGTCGCGGAAACATTCAGTACTTC.

The chain couples TRBV19 to TRBJ2-2; 8 positions agree with TRBD1. The V and J ends lost 6 bases and 5 bases, in that order; junction bases with no gene match: 8. Looked up from germline, CDR1 is LNHDA and CDR2 is SQIVND (reference sequence). This CDR3 comprises 15 residues. CDR3 protein: CASRTGEVTTGELFF. CDR3 in DNA: TGTGCCAGTAGGACAGGGGAAGTGACGACCGGGGAGCTGTTTTTT.

The chain recombines TRBV10-2 with TRBJ1-5, with 9 nucleotides matching TRBD1. Germline CDR1 and CDR2: WSHSY and SAAADI. The CDR3 runs to 15 residues. The junction had 1 base not matched to a gene; V was cut back by 0 bases and J by 4 bases. The CDR3 DNA is TGCGCCAGCAGTGAGTCCGGGACAGGGAATCAGCCCCAGCATTTT. It specifies CASSESGTGNQPQHF.

V is TRBV5-6 and J is TRBJ2-2, with 7 positions matching TRBD2. This CDR3 spans 16 amino acids. CDR1 and CDR2 from the germline V gene are SGHDT and YYEEEE. The trim removed 4 bases at V and 0 bases at J, leaving 6 bases unmatched. CDR3 DNA: TGTGCCAGCAGCCGGGGACTACTAACGAACACCGGGGAGCTGTTTTTT. Its protein is CASSRGLLTNTGELFF.

The chain is built from TRBV19 and TRBJ2-2, with D possibly TRBD2 on 6 matching bases. The CDR3 is made up of 15 amino acids. Germline V gene data show CDR1 as LNHDA and CDR2 as SQIVND (reference sequence). The V end lost 1 base, the J end lost 7 bases, and 13 bases lay between the germline ends. CDR3 DNA: TGTGCCAGTAGTATAGGCGGGGTATTTGGCGGGGAGCTGTTTTTT. Translation: CASSIGGVFGGELFF. The whole variable domain, remainder taken from reference TRBV19 and TRBJ2-2, is DGGITQSPKYLFRKEGQNVTLSCEQNLNHDAMYWYRQDPGQGLRLIYYSQIVNDFQKGDIAEGYSVSREKKESFPLTVTSAQKNPTAFYLCASSIGGVFGGELFFGEGSRLTVL.

This chain joins TRBV6-4 and TRBJ2-1; the match to TRBD2 covers 7 bases. The CDR3 runs 16 residues. Germline V gives CDR1 MRHNA, CDR2 SNTAGT. Trimming cost V 5 bases and J 0 bases; bases outside gene matches: 7. The CDR3 nucleotides read TGTGCCAGCAGTCGCTACGGGGGGAGCTCCTACAATGAGCAGTTCTTC. The encoded protein is CASSRYGGSSYNEQFF.